The 30 T cell receptor beta chains listed next were all sequenced from one sample in a study of PD-1 blockade in classical Hodgkin lymphoma. Assay used: immunoSEQ multiplex PCR; TCRdb lists only in-frame clones, some missing. The profile shows 20,000 to 30,000 clones, approximately 81% of them singletons. Brentuximab vedotin exposure varied among the patients, all of whom had relapsed after autologous stem cell transplantation. The specimen comprised peripheral blood mononuclear cells (PBMCs), sampled before the second cycle of nivolumab. These receptors originate from a human donor with classical Hodgkin lymphoma.

V is TRBV5-1 and J is TRBJ1-6; no definite D call. This CDR3 contains 18 residues. Germline V gives CDR1 SGHRS, CDR2 YFSETQ. The V gene lost 2 bases and the J gene lost 6 bases, with 21 bases spanning the gap. CDR3 in DNA: TGCGCCAGCAGCTTAAGGGCCCCGGCGGGCTCCGGTAATTCACCCCTCCACTTT. As protein: CASSLRAPAGSGNSPLHF.

This clone was detected once. The CDR3 region is CASSQGTGIYNSPLHF. The CDR3 DNA follows: TGCGCCAGCAGCCAAGGGACAGGGATCTATAATTCACCCCTCCACTTT. This chain connects TRBV4-1 to TRBJ1-6; 8 nucleotides line up with TRBD1. CDR3 length: 16 residues. The ends lost 1 base at V and 3 bases at J; junction bases unmatched: 2. Germline CDR1 MGHRA, CDR2 YSYEKL.

The chain combines TRBV29-1 with TRBJ2-2; 12 bases are a match to TRBD2. Per the germline V gene, CDR1 is SQVTM and CDR2 is ANQGSEA. The CDR3 has 14 amino acids. Trimming at V came to 4 bases and at J to 6 bases, leaving 3 bases not matched to a gene. The DNA of the CDR3 is TGCAGCGTTGGCGGACTAGCGGGGTCCGGGGAGCTGTTTTTT. Residues: CSVGGLAGSGELFF.

This chain uses TRBV28 with TRBJ2-3, with D perhaps assigned TRBD1 or TRBD2 (5 bases each). This CDR3 has 17 residues. The V and J ends lost 4 bases and 0 bases respectively, with 17 bases between them. CDR1 is MDHEN and CDR2 is SYDVKM in the germline V gene. The CDR3 is CASSSPAGTESTDTQYF. CDR3 DNA: TGTGCCAGCAGTTCCCCAGCCGGGACGGAGAGCACAGATACGCAGTATTTT.

V is TRBV5-4 and J is TRBJ1-3; tentative D call: TRBD1 (6 bases). The V and J ends lost 0 bases and 4 bases respectively, with 17 bases between them. Germline CDR1 SGHNT, CDR2 YYREEE (reference sequence). The CDR3 contains 17 residues. The CDR3 region has the DNA TGTGCCAGCAGCTTGGAAGGCGTCAGGGGTACCGGAAACACCATATATTTT. Translated: CASSLEGVRGTGNTIYF. Full variable domain (outside the CDR3, taken from reference TRBV5-4 and TRBJ1-3): ETGVTQSPTHLIKTRGQQVTLRCSSQSGHNTVSWYQQALGQGPQFIFQYYREEENGRGNFPPRFSGLQFPNYSSELNVNALELDDSALYLCASSLEGVRGTGNTIYFGEGSWLTVV.

This clone came up a few times. The rearrangement links TRBV5-1 to TRBJ2-2; D not certain. The V end lost 1 base, the J end lost 0 bases, and 4 bases lay between the germline ends. Germline V gene sequence: CDR1 SGHRS, CDR2 YFSETQ. The CDR3 has 14 residues. CDR3 nucleotide sequence: TGCGCCAGCAGCTTGAACTCGAACACCGGGGAGCTGTTTTTT. Its translation is CASSLNSNTGELFF.

The rearrangement uses TRBV28 and TRBJ2-3; D might be TRBD1 or TRBD2, each matching 5 bases. The germline gives CDR1 MDHEN, CDR2 SYDVKM. The V end was cut by 6 bases, the J end by 1 base, with 20 bases between. The CDR3 is 17 amino acids. The CDR3 DNA follows: TGTGCCAGCAGCCCCGAGGGACCAGTCCCGGGCACAGATACGCAGTATTTT. Its protein is CASSPEGPVPGTDTQYF.

The chain uses TRBV5-4 and TRBJ1-1; TRBD1 matches 9 bases. The J segment lost 2 bases and the V segment lost 4 bases, leaving 6 bases of the junction unmatched. In germline, CDR1 is SGHNT, CDR2 YYREEE (reference sequence). CDR3 length: 15 amino acids. CDR3 sequence: CASSLDRGTNTEAFF. The DNA for the CDR3 is TGTGCCAGCAGCCTAGACAGGGGGACTAACACTGAAGCTTTCTTT.

This chain uses TRBV7-9 with TRBJ1-2; TRBD1 aligns across 8 bases. The CDR3 runs 15 residues. V shed 2 bases, J shed 3 bases, and the junction held 5 bases outside the gene matches. The germline V gene has CDR1 SEHNR and CDR2 FQNEAQ (reference sequence). CDR3 protein: CASSLPQGADYGYTF. The CDR3 DNA reads as TGTGCCAGCAGCTTACCCCAGGGGGCAGACTATGGCTACACCTTC.

This chain connects TRBV9 to TRBJ1-4, with 9 bases aligning to TRBD1. Germline assignment: CDR1 SGDLS and CDR2 YYNGEE. The CDR3 length is 16 residues. The V and J ends lost 3 bases and 6 bases, in that order; junction bases with no gene match: 9. The CDR3, as DNA: TGTGCCAGCAGCGCCGGGGACAGGGATGTAGATGAAAAACTGTTTTTT. It encodes CASSAGDRDVDEKLFF.

CDR3: CAWSRLGLTNEQFF. Here the CDR3 DNA reads TGTGCCTGGAGTCGTCTGGGCCTAACCAATGAGCAGTTCTTC. V is TRBV30 and J is TRBJ2-1; D not certain. The V end was cut by 2 bases, the J end by 6 bases, with 14 bases between. CDR3 length: 14 residues. Per the germline V gene, CDR1 is GTSNPN and CDR2 is SVGIG (reference sequence).

V gene TRBV5-4 combines with J gene TRBJ2-7, with D unclear. Germline V gene sequence: CDR1 SGHNT, CDR2 YYREEE (reference sequence). The CDR3 extends over 13 amino acids. Trimming pared 5 bases from V and 2 bases from J, leaving 11 bases between. CDR3: CASSVTPTYEQYF. Here the CDR3 DNA reads TGTGCCAGCAGTGTGACACCTACCTACGAGCAGTACTTC.

This sequence joins TRBV5-1 and TRBJ2-1; D assignment may be TRBD1 or TRBD2 (10 bases each). V was shortened by 3 bases and J by 8 bases, with 21 bases between the two germline ends. This CDR3 spans 16 amino acids. Germline V gives CDR1 SGHRS, CDR2 YFSETQ. The CDR3: CASSYLTSGTGDEQFF. The CDR3 DNA reads as TGCGCCAGCAGCTACCTAACTAGCGGGACAGGGGATGAGCAGTTCTTC.

The chain uses TRBV6-5 and TRBJ2-7; D is perhaps TRBD1 (8 bases). The germline gives CDR1 MNHEY, CDR2 SVGAGI. The V end lost 7 bases, the J end lost 7 bases, and 20 bases lay between the germline ends. The CDR3 spans 14 residues. The CDR3 DNA sequence: TGTGCCAGCACCTCGACAGGGGTGGGGGGGGAGCAGTACTTC. Its protein is CASTSTGVGGEQYF.

The chain combines TRBV25-1 with TRBJ2-7; 10 bases are shared with TRBD1. The CDR3 spans 15 residues. From germline, CDR1 is MGHDK and CDR2 SYGVNS. With 6 bases clipped from V and 0 bases from J, the junction kept 5 bases outside the gene matches. CDR3 region: CASSPRTGGSYEQYF. The CDR3 nucleotides are TGTGCCAGCAGCCCTAGGACAGGGGGCTCCTACGAGCAGTACTTC.

J is TRBJ2-1 and V is TRBV14; D may be TRBD2 (5 bases). CDR3 size: 17 residues. The germline V and J ends were trimmed by 5 bases and 8 bases, with 25 bases remaining between them. In germline, CDR1 is SGHDN, CDR2 FVKESK. The CDR3 loop is CASSSRFGKAYWDEQFF. The CDR3 DNA sequence: TGTGCCAGCAGCTCAAGGTTCGGGAAGGCTTATTGGGATGAGCAGTTCTTC.

In its sample, this clone was seen once. The chain couples TRBV10-1 to TRBJ1-1, with D possibly matching TRBD1 (6 bases). CDR3 length: 11 residues. With 5 bases removed from V and 8 bases from J, the gap between germline ends came to 9 bases. From germline, CDR1 is WNHNN and CDR2 SYGVQD (reference sequence). CDR3 DNA: TGCGCCAGCAGTCCCGGGACAGAAGCTTTCTTT. Translation gives CASSPGTEAFF.

The V gene is TRBV2, the J gene TRBJ1-2; D not certain. This CDR3 spans 13 amino acids. V lost 1 base and J lost 4, with 7 bases in between. Germline V lookup: CDR1 SNHLY, CDR2 FYNNEI. CDR3 DNA: TGTGCCAGCAGTGAAGGGATTATCTATGGCTACACCTTC. It encodes CASSEGIIYGYTF.

The chain is built from TRBV7-8 and TRBJ2-1; D may be TRBD2 (5 bases). Trimming shortened V by 4 bases and J by 8 bases, and 9 bases separated the two germline ends. Per germline, CDR1 SGHVS and CDR2 FQNEAQ. This CDR3 has 12 residues. CDR3 amino acids: CASSYTGYEQFF. The DNA of the CDR3 is TGTGCCAGCAGCTATACGGGGTATGAGCAGTTCTTC.

The chain uses TRBV28 and TRBJ2-4, with TRBD1 matching over 7 bases. Trimming took 3 bases from V and 3 from J; bases not matched to a gene: 11. This CDR3 spans 17 amino acids. In germline, CDR1 is MDHEN, CDR2 SYDVKM. CDR3 sequence reads: CASSLFRDRYYKNIQYF. In nucleotides, the CDR3 is TGTGCCAGCAGTTTGTTCCGGGACAGATATTACAAAAACATTCAGTACTTC.

A single count supports this clone. The chain carries TRBV6-5 and TRBJ2-5; D may correspond to TRBD1 or TRBD2 (6 bases each). The germline CDR1 and CDR2 sequences are MNHEY and SVGAGI. V lost 2 bases and J 1 base, leaving 11 bases between the germline ends. The CDR3 runs 15 residues. The CDR3 sequence: CASSYARGPQETQYF. CDR3 nucleotides: TGTGCCAGCAGTTACGCCCGGGGGCCCCAAGAGACCCAGTACTTC.

The CDR3: CASSESLAGPYNEQFF. The CDR3 coding sequence is TGTGCCAGCAGTGAGAGTCTAGCGGGCCCCTACAATGAGCAGTTCTTC. The rearrangement uses TRBV6-1 and TRBJ2-1; 8 positions match TRBD2. CDR1 and CDR2 from the germline V gene are MNHNS and SASEGT. Trimming took 3 bases from V and 2 from J; bases not matched to a gene: 6. This CDR3 is 16 amino acids long.

V is TRBV7-9 and J is TRBJ1-1; no clear D gene. V was cut by 5 bases and J by 10 bases, with 14 bases left in between. The CDR3 totals 12 residues. Germline lookup yields CDR1 SEHNR and CDR2 FQNEAQ (reference sequence). As DNA, the CDR3 is TGTGCCAGCAGCCTGGAGGTCGGTGTAGCTTTCTTT. This gives the protein CASSLEVGVAFF.

The rearrangement joins TRBV29-1 to TRBJ2-2; D gene unclear. The CDR3 is 13 amino acids. The V and J ends lost 3 bases and 1 base respectively, with 6 bases between them. Germline V lookup: CDR1 SQVTM, CDR2 ANQGSEA. This CDR3 reads CSVDKGNTGELFF. Here the CDR3 DNA reads TGCAGCGTTGATAAAGGGAACACCGGGGAGCTGTTTTTT.

The gene calls are TRBV5-8 and TRBJ2-7; 9 bases are shared with TRBD2. The CDR3 totals 13 residues. Trimming at V came to 8 bases and at J to 0 bases, leaving 3 bases not matched to a gene. Germline-derived CDR1 and CDR2 are SGHTS and YDEGEE. CDR3 DNA sequence: TGTGCCAGGAGCGGGAGGTCCTCCTACGAGCAGTACTTC. Its protein is CARSGRSSYEQYF.

The chain couples TRBV28 to TRBJ2-5; D may be TRBD2 (6 bases). The CDR3 length is 16 residues. Trimming took 8 bases from V and 4 from J, leaving 23 bases between them. The V gene's germline CDR1 is MDHEN and CDR2 SYDVKM. The chain's CDR3 is CASSLEGSGWGETQYF. The DNA of the CDR3 is TGTGCCAGCTCCCTTGAAGGTAGCGGTTGGGGAGAGACCCAGTACTTC.

The rearrangement links TRBV9 to TRBJ1-6; D might be TRBD1 (5 bases). The V end lost 5 bases, the J end lost 0 bases, and 9 bases lay between the germline ends. The germline V gene encodes CDR1 SGDLS and CDR2 YYNGEE. This CDR3 contains 15 residues. The CDR3 sequence: CASSSGSSYNSPLHF. CDR3 nucleotide sequence: TGTGCCAGCAGTTCAGGGAGCTCCTATAATTCACCCCTCCACTTT.

The rearrangement uses TRBV18 and TRBJ2-7; no clear D gene. This CDR3 has 13 residues. Germline V CDR1 and CDR2: KGHSH, LQKENI. V gave up 3 bases and J gave up 6 bases, with 12 bases separating them. CDR3 in amino acids: CASSPVRPPEQYF. DNA for the CDR3: TGTGCCAGCTCACCGGTCAGGCCTCCCGAGCAGTACTTC.

Only a few counts were recorded for this clone. The rearrangement joins TRBV7-9 to TRBJ2-7; 10 nucleotides line up with TRBD2. The CDR3 spans 18 residues. V was pared by 3 bases and J by 2 bases, with 13 bases of the junction left unmatched. CDR1 is SEHNR, CDR2 FQNEAQ, per germline (reference sequence). The CDR3 coding sequence is TGTGCCAGCAGCTTTGGCCTCGCCCGAGCGGGAGGGCCCTACGAGCAGTACTTC. Translation: CASSFGLARAGGPYEQYF.

The chain has TRBV10-2 and TRBJ1-1; no reliable D call. This CDR3 has 15 residues. The V end lost 6 bases, the J end lost 2 bases, and 16 bases lay between the germline ends. The germline CDR1 and CDR2 sequences are WSHSY and SAAADI. The CDR3 loop reads CASRAGREINTEAFF. CDR3 in DNA: TGCGCCAGCAGGGCCGGTCGGGAGATAAACACTGAAGCTTTCTTT.